This TCR beta chain was captured in a study of post-analysis software for immune sequencing data. The overall study: Relapsing-remitting, secondary progressive and progressive-relapsing forms of multiple sclerosis all featured among disease courses.

Libraries were made from TCR beta cDNA, and they carried unique molecular identifiers. Each CDR3 protein gets one entry after TCRdb re-called the PCR reads with MiXCR. The sample contains fewer than 700,000 distinct CDR3 sequences, around 47% of which appear only once. Trimming removed 2 bases from V and 5 bases from J, with 13 bases in between. The CDR3 contains 15 residues. Study-wide points: There were roughly five TRBV segments more frequent in patients than controls, and TRBV5-6, TRBV5-1 and TRBV20-1 were among them. In multiple sclerosis, normalized Chao1 diversity was significantly below that of controls.

This clonotype was seen a few times. Its target is unknown. Sequenced: blood. The sequence came from a girl aged 10 to 17 with multiple sclerosis. This rearrangement joins TRBV12-3 or TRBV12-4 to TRBJ2-1; possibly TRBD1 for D (6 bases). The CDR3 spells CASSLFGAGDNEQFF. CDR3 coding DNA: TGTGCCAGCAGTTTATTCGGGGCAGGGGACAATGAGCAGTTCTTC.